This record looks at one T cell receptor (beta chain) sequence and its context. In this sample, this clonotype turned up a few times. Its binding antigen is unknown. Nothing much larger sits one base from this clone, and base qualities are not available. This entry is derived from a study of T cells in Graves' hyperthyroidism and ophthalmopathy (dated by TCRdb to about 2019). In terms of the full investigation: Peripheral blood was sampled at the time of initial diagnosis, prior to any treatment. A discovery cohort of about a hundred patients, roughly 43 with Graves' ophthalmopathy and 57 with stable Graves' hyperthyroidism, was used to find distinguishing TCR V-J signatures. Whether ophthalmopathy could be predicted prospectively was tested in an independent validation cohort made up of 18 to 20 hyperthyroidism patients plus 17 patients who later progressed to ophthalmopathy. For training and testing, the 100 or so patients in the discovery cohort were randomly divided in a 7:3 ratio. In addition, the study compared T-cell repertoires in thyroid tissue and in blood from five or six Graves' hyperthyroidism patients. After blood sampling, hyperthyroidism patients were treated with methimazole at a starting dose of 30 mg daily, and ophthalmopathy patients were treated with high-dose intravenous methylprednisolone. The paper describes TCR Vbeta CDR3 sequencing of roughly 130 peripheral blood samples, made up of about 41 ophthalmopathy patients, 70 to 75 hyperthyroidism patients and 17 progressor patients. Here is what the overall study found, with its caveats: Most expanded thyroid clonotypes (frequency above 0.001) were also found in blood, which suggests that blood repertoires may mirror thyroid immune responses. Sample size was not statistically predetermined, and investigators were not blinded to group allocation. During validation, the model predicted progression to ophthalmopathy a median of about 5.9 months ahead of onset, with more than 60% sensitivity and around 73% specificity. In cross-validation, a model built on a 13 V-J signature told ophthalmopathy apart from stable hyperthyroidism with approximately 90% sensitivity and around 81% specificity, and in testing the same model reached 80%/75%.

In the ophthalmopathy patients, disease was moderately to severely active, with a Clinical Activity Score of 3 or more, a NOSPECS grade of 4 or more, and a duration of less than 3 months. Any patient with an uncontrolled infection, another autoimmune disease, pregnancy or lactation was excluded. Diagnoses were established on the basis of clinical symptoms, serum thyroxine and TRAb, thyroid ultrasound, and orbital computed tomography. PBMCs were isolated from about 9.2 ml of fresh peripheral blood by Ficoll-Paque density gradient centrifugation. Total RNA was extracted using Trizol reagent, and RNA quality was assessed on an Agilent 2100 Bioanalyzer. The TCR beta CDR3 regions were amplified from RNA transcripts. A first-round RT-PCR of the TCR CDR3 used the HTBI primer set with the Qiagen OneStep RT-PCR kit. The libraries were constructed in a second round of multiplex PCR and then size-selected and purified. The libraries were sequenced on an Illumina HiSeq2000 using paired-end 100 bp reads. The study's processing was this. SOAPnuke was used to process the raw data, throwing out any read that contained adapters or uncalled bases, had a mean Phred below 15, or lacked an exact constant-primer or identifier match. High-quality paired reads were merged with COPE v1.2.5, and unique nucleotide sequences were defined as clonotypes. Clonotypes were aligned to IMGT TRBV, TRBD and TRBJ reference segments using MiTCR v1.1. The analysis included only V-J combinations with a frequency above 0.0001, which together covered 99% to 99.2% of the repertoires. The TCS score was defined as the ratio of F50 (clonal expansion) to E x V (chaos), calculated using BLOSUM62-based TCRdist between CDR3 peptides within each V-J. Welch's t-statistics and random forest reduced roughly 500 V-J features to 10 to 15, which were used in a naive Bayes classifier (R e1071). TCRdb reran the public reads through fastp at Q25 and MiXCR, keeping productive beta chains. CDR3 protein sequences are deduplicated, and each keeps its most common genes and DNA. The V and J calls were determined by TCRdb, not by the authors. For this sample the table gives approximately 600,000 distinct CDR3 sequences, of which less than 25% were detected only once. The ten largest clonotypes hold 34% of the sample.

Counted from cysteine to phenylalanine, this CDR3 has 14 amino acids. Only CDR3 DNA remains: 42 bases, in frame from the first base. CDR1 is given as SGHTA and CDR2 as FQGNSA, both from the germline V gene. The junction shows trimming of 10 bases on V and 2 bases on J, and the gene matches do not reach 10 bases of it. This chain is built from TRBV7-2 and TRBJ2-5, with 7 central nucleotides matching TRBD1. This sequence was found in a man aged 25 to 40 with Graves' ophthalmopathy. Sequencing was done on a sample of blood. The encoded CDR3 is CAISDRDRQETQYF. The DNA sequence follows: TGTGCCATCAGTGACCGGGACAGACAAGAGACCCAGTACTTC.